This T cell receptor (beta chain) was captured in a study of T cell repertoires in cytomegalovirus infection. Study-level findings and limits: Cumulative public TCR beta family frequency identified carriers of CMV plus the relevant HLA. The response measured ex vivo was dominated by TCR beta clonotypes (HLA-C-restricted and CMV-specific).

About this clonotype: The antigen is not known.

TCRdb reanalysed the reads using MiXCR and keeps one entry per CDR3 protein. This sample has around 300,000 distinct CDR3 sequences, with 25% found just once. The clonotype originates from a human donor in good health (CMV status not recorded). Some clones in this sample may be carry-over from other donors' samples. The material sequenced was cultured PBMCs, taken from culture after CMV antigen stimulation.

Written as DNA, the CDR3 is TGTGCCAGCAGTTCCATAGGGGGCACTGAAGCTTTCTTT. It yields the protein CASSSIGGTEAFF. This chain connects TRBV27 to TRBJ1-1; TRBD1 is a possible D gene (6 bases). The germline CDR1 and CDR2 sequences are MNHEY and SMNVEV (reference sequence). The V end was cut by 4 bases, the J end by 4 bases, with 10 bases between. The CDR3 runs 13 residues.